These 16 T cell receptor beta chains were all obtained from the same sample, sequenced in a study of blood T cell repertoires in COVID-19. Only in-frame clones appear in the TCRdb table, and some are missing; sequencing was by immunoSEQ multiplex PCR. The table records 85,000 to 95,000 clones, 60% to 85% of them present only once. Sample: peripheral blood. The receptors were gathered from a man aged 65 to 85 with acute or convalescent COVID-19.

The chain carries TRBV30 and TRBJ1-2; a possible D gene is TRBD1 (5 bases). V shed 2 bases and J shed 4 bases, with 11 bases lying between them. Germline V CDR1 and CDR2: GTSNPN, SVGIG (reference sequence). There are 13 residues in the CDR3. CDR3 sequence (DNA): TGTGCCTGGAGTCCCGGGGGGAGCTATGGCTACACCTTC. The encoded protein is CAWSPGGSYGYTF.

The chain carries TRBV7-8 and TRBJ2-5, with 8 bases that match TRBD2. With 4 bases clipped from V and 4 bases from J, the junction kept 17 bases outside the gene matches. The germline V gene encodes CDR1 SGHVS and CDR2 FQNEAQ. The CDR3 runs to 18 residues. The CDR3 coding sequence is TGTGCCAGCAGCTACGACTTCGGGAGGGTATTGGTTGGAGAGACCCAGTACTTC. This encodes CASSYDFGRVLVGETQYF.

This chain connects TRBV20-1 to TRBJ1-3; D is perhaps TRBD1 (6 bases). Germline V gives CDR1 DFQATT, CDR2 SNEGSKA (reference sequence). V lost 6 bases and J 5 bases, leaving 8 bases between the germline ends. This CDR3 comprises 11 residues. The CDR3 spells CSAGQRNTIYF. The CDR3 nucleotides read TGCAGTGCCGGACAGCGAAACACCATATATTTT.

A few counts support this clone. The chain couples TRBV18 to TRBJ2-3, with 10 nucleotides matching TRBD1. CDR1 and CDR2 (germline): KGHSH, LQKENI. V lost 3 bases to trimming and J lost 4 bases; unmatched junction nucleotides: 7. This CDR3 contains 16 residues. The CDR3 coding sequence is TGTGCCAGCTCACCTGGGACAGGGGAGGGCGCAGATACGCAGTATTTT. Its protein is CASSPGTGEGADTQYF.

This clone was detected once. The identical CDR3 is also encoded by other nucleotide sequences in the sample. V is TRBV5-1 and J is TRBJ2-2; 8 nucleotides match TRBD2. Germline CDR1 reads SGHRS; CDR2 reads YFSETQ. The CDR3 has 16 amino acids. V gave up 0 bases and J gave up 1 base; unmatched junction bases: 2. CDR3 protein: CASSLGLAGNTGELFF. The CDR3 nucleotides read TGCGCCAGCAGCTTGGGGCTAGCGGGGAACACCGGGGAGCTGTTTTTT.

This chain connects TRBV30 to TRBJ1-6, with TRBD1 matching over 10 bases. V shed 4 bases, J shed 7 bases, and the junction held 7 bases outside the gene matches. The CDR3 loop spans 15 amino acids. Germline values: CDR1 GTSNPN, CDR2 SVGIG (reference sequence). Here the CDR3 reads CAWTTRQGANSPLHF. The CDR3 DNA reads as TGTGCCTGGACCACAAGACAGGGGGCGAATTCACCCCTCCACTTT.

The chain is built from TRBV7-2 and TRBJ2-7, with D unresolved. CDR1 is SGHTA, CDR2 FQGNSA, per germline. This CDR3 has 14 residues. Trimming removed 1 base at V and 0 bases at J, with 7 bases between. CDR3 in amino acids: CASSLEPSSYEQYF. The CDR3 coding sequence is TGTGCCAGCAGCTTAGAACCGAGCTCCTACGAGCAGTACTTC.

CDR3 DNA sequence: TGTGCCAGCAGCTCCCGGACAGGGGGATCACCCCTCCACTTT. Its translation is CASSSRTGGSPLHF. The rearrangement links TRBV5-8 to TRBJ1-6; 10 bases agree with TRBD1. This CDR3 has 14 residues. The germline V gene has CDR1 SGHTS and CDR2 YDEGEE. Germline trimming cut 3 bases from V and 10 bases from J; bases unmatched to any gene: 4. The full variable domain, with the rest looked up from reference TRBV5-8 and TRBJ1-6, is EAGVTQSPTHLIKTRGQQATLRCSPISGHTSVYWYQQALGLGLQFLLWYDEGEERNRGNFPPRFSGRQFPNYSSELNVNALELEDSALYLCASSSRTGGSPLHFGNGTRLTVT.

This chain connects TRBV28 to TRBJ2-3, with D perhaps TRBD2 (7 bases). The V gene lost 5 bases and the J gene lost 1 base, with 19 bases spanning the gap. The CDR3 runs to 17 residues. CDR1 MDHEN and CDR2 SYDVKM come from the germline V gene. The CDR3 sequence: CASSPRGAGAGTDTQYF. The DNA for the CDR3 is TGTGCCAGCAGTCCCCGGGGGGCAGGGGCTGGCACAGATACGCAGTATTTT.

The CDR3 sequence is CATSDKLRGSYNEQFF. In DNA, the CDR3 is TGTGCCACCAGTGACAAACTCAGGGGCTCCTACAATGAGCAGTTCTTC. The genes are TRBV24-1 and TRBJ2-1; perhaps TRBD1 as D (6 bases). The CDR3 spans 16 residues. V gave up 4 bases and J gave up 0 bases, with 12 bases separating them. Germline V CDR1 and CDR2: KGHDR, SFDVKD.

The rearrangement uses TRBV5-1 and TRBJ1-4; TRBD1 aligns across 9 bases. The germline gives CDR1 SGHRS, CDR2 YFSETQ. This CDR3 spans 15 amino acids. The ends lost 0 bases at V and 6 bases at J; junction bases unmatched: 3. CDR3 nucleotides: TGCGCCAGCAGCTTGGCGACAGGGGGGGATGAAAAACTGTTTTTT. Translated, it gives CASSLATGGDEKLFF.

The chain recombines TRBV10-3 with TRBJ1-1, with unresolved D. The V end lost 4 bases, the J end lost 4 bases, and 13 bases lay between the germline ends. The CDR3 is 14 amino acids. Germline loops: CDR1 ENHRY, CDR2 SYGVKD. The DNA of the CDR3 is TGTGCCATCAGTGGATCCGGGAGCGGCACTGAAGCTTTCTTT. Its protein is CAISGSGSGTEAFF.

The chain joins TRBV6-5 to TRBJ1-1; D might be TRBD1 (5 bases). Trimming pared 6 bases from V and 1 base from J, leaving 9 bases between. CDR1 and CDR2 (germline): MNHEY, SVGAGI. This CDR3 is built from 13 residues. The chain's CDR3 is CASRIDRNTEAFF. The CDR3 DNA sequence: TGTGCCAGCAGAATTGACAGGAACACTGAAGCTTTCTTT.

This chain joins TRBV5-6 and TRBJ2-3, with 8 nucleotides matching TRBD1. The V gene's germline CDR1 is SGHDT and CDR2 YYEEEE. CDR3 length: 15 residues. V trimming: 1 base; J trimming: 4 bases; junction bases outside the gene matches: 5. CDR3 protein: CASSLQGASPDTQYF. CDR3 sequence (DNA): TGTGCCAGCAGCTTGCAGGGGGCGTCCCCAGATACGCAGTATTTT.

This chain links TRBV6-6 with TRBJ1-2; no reliable D call. The CDR3 runs to 13 residues. Trimming shortened V by 5 bases and J by 7 bases, and 14 bases separated the two germline ends. The germline V gene encodes CDR1 MNHNY and CDR2 SVGAGI (reference sequence). The DNA for the CDR3 is TGTGCCAGCAGTCCTTCTGCCCTCGGTGGCTACACCTTC. Translated: CASSPSALGGYTF.

The genes are TRBV6-5 and TRBJ1-6; unclear D gene. Germline CDR1 MNHEY, CDR2 SVGAGI. This CDR3 is built from 16 residues. The ends were cut back, 0 bases at V and 7 bases at J, with 13 bases in the middle. The DNA for the CDR3 is TGTGCCAGCAGTTACTCTCCGGGGTCCAGAAATTCACCCCTCCACTTT. Residues: CASSYSPGSRNSPLHF.